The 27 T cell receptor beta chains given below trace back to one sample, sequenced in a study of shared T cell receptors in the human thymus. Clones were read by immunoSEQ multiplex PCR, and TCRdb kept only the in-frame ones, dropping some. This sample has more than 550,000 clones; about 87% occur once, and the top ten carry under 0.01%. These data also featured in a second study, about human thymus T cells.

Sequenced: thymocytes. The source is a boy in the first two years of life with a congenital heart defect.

Here the CDR3 DNA reads TGTGCCAGCACTCCCGGTGACAGGGAAAACTATGGCTACACCTTC. Translating it yields CASTPGDRENYGYTF. The V gene is TRBV25-1, the J gene TRBJ1-2; 7 nucleotides match TRBD1. V shed 7 bases and J 2 bases; nucleotides not matched to a gene: 10. This CDR3 is 15 amino acids long. CDR1 and CDR2 from the germline V gene are MGHDK and SYGVNS.

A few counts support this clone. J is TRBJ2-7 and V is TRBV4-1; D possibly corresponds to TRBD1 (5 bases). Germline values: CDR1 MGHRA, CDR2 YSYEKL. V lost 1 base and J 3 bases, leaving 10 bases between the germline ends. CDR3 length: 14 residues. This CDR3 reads CASSQGPGNYEQYF. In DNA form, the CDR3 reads TGCGCCAGCAGCCAAGGCCCAGGGAACTACGAGCAGTACTTC.

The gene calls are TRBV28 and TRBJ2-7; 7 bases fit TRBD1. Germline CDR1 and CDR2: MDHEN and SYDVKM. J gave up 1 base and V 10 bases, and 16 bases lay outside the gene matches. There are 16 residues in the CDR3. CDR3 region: CATTHRDRGRSYEQYF. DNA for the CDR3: TGTGCCACCACTCACCGGGACAGAGGACGGTCCTACGAGCAGTACTTC.

The CDR3 loop is CASSQVGRGDQPQHF. As DNA, the CDR3 is TGCGCCAGCAGCCAAGTGGGCAGGGGTGATCAGCCCCAGCATTTT. V is TRBV4-1 and J is TRBJ1-5; a weak D match, TRBD1 (6 bases). The germline V gene encodes CDR1 MGHRA and CDR2 YSYEKL. This CDR3 region has 15 residues. V lost 1 base and J lost 5, with 12 bases in between.

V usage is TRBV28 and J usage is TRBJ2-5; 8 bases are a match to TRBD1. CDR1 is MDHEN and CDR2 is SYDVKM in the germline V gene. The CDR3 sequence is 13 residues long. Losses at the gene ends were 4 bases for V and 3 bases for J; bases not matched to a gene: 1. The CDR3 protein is CASSSDREETQYF. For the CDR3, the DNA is TGTGCCAGCAGTTCGGACAGGGAAGAGACCCAGTACTTC.

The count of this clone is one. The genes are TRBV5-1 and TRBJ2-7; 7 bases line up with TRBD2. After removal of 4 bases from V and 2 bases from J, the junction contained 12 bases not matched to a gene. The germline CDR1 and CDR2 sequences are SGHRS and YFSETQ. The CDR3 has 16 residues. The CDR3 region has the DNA TGCGCCAGCAGCCCGCCCGGTTTTAGCGGGCCCTACGAGCAGTACTTC. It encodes CASSPPGFSGPYEQYF.

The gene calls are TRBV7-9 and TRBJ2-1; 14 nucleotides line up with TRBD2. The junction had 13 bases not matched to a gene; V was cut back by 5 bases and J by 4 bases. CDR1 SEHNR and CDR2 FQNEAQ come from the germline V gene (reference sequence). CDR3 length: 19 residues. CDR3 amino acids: CASSQGLAGDVGIYNEQFF. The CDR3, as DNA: TGTGCCAGCAGCCAGGGACTAGCGGGAGACGTTGGGATTTACAATGAGCAGTTCTTC.

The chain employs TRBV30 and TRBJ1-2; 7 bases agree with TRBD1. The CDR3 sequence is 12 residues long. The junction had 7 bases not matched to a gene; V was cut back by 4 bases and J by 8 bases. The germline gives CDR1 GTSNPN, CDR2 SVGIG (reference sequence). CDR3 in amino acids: CAWKTGFYGYTF. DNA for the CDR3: TGTGCCTGGAAGACAGGGTTCTACGGCTACACCTTC.

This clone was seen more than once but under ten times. CDR3 sequence (DNA): TGTGCCAGCAGCCCCCCCGCGGGTTCTGGAAACACCATATATTTT. This sequence encodes CASSPPAGSGNTIYF. The rearrangement joins TRBV6-6 to TRBJ1-3, with unresolved D. Germline CDR1 reads MNHNY; CDR2 reads SVGAGI (reference sequence). Trimming stripped 6 bases from V and 1 base from J, with 13 bases between. The CDR3 has 15 residues.

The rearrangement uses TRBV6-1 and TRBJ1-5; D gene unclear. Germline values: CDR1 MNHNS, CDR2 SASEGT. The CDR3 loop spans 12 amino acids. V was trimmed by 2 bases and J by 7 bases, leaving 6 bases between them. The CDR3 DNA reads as TGTGCCAGCAGTGAACTAAGCCAGCCCCAGCATTTT. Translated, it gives CASSELSQPQHF.

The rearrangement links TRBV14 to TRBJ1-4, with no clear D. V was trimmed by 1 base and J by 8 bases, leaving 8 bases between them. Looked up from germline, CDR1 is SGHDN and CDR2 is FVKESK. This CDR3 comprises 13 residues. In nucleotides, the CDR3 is TGTGCCAGCAGCCAAGCCGAGTGGGAAAAACTGTTTTTT. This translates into CASSQAEWEKLFF.

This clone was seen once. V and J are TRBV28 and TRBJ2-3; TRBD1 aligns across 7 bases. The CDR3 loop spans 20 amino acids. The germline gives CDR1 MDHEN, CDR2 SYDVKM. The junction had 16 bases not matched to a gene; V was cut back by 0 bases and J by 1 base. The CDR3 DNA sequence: TGTGCCAGCAGTTTATGCATGGAACGGGACAGCCCTCCTCGCACAGATACGCAGTATTTT. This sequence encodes CASSLCMERDSPPRTDTQYF. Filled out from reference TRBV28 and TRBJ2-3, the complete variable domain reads DVKVTQSSRYLVKRTGEKVFLECVQDMDHENMFWYRQDPGLGLRLIYFSYDVKMKEKGDIPEGYSVSREKKERFSLILESASTNQTSMYLCASSLCMERDSPPRTDTQYFGPGTRLTVL.

The CDR3 protein is CASSTSSSYEQYF. The CDR3 DNA is TGTGCCAGCTCGACTAGTAGCTCCTACGAGCAGTACTTC. The J gene is TRBJ2-7, the V gene TRBV28; D possibly corresponds to TRBD2 (6 bases). Trimming stripped 8 bases from V and 0 bases from J, with 11 bases between. The length of the CDR3 is 13 residues. From germline, CDR1 is MDHEN and CDR2 SYDVKM.

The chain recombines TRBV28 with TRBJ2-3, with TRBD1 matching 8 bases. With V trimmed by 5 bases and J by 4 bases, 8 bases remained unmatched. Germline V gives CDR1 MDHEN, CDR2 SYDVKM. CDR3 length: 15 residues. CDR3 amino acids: CASSPDRGFSDTQYF. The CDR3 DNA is TGTGCCAGCAGTCCAGACAGGGGTTTCTCAGATACGCAGTATTTT. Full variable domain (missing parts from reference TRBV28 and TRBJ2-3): DVKVTQSSRYLVKRTGEKVFLECVQDMDHENMFWYRQDPGLGLRLIYFSYDVKMKEKGDIPEGYSVSREKKERFSLILESASTNQTSMYLCASSPDRGFSDTQYFGPGTRLTVL.

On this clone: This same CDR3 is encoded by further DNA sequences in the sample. The CDR3 bases are TGTGCCAGCAGTCCGCGGGACAGGGGGTACGAGCAGTACTTC. Amino acids: CASSPRDRGYEQYF. The chain carries TRBV28 and TRBJ2-7, with TRBD1 identical over 11 bases. The CDR3 runs 14 residues. CDR1 is MDHEN, CDR2 SYDVKM, per germline. Losses at the gene ends were 5 bases for V and 4 bases for J; bases not matched to a gene: 4.

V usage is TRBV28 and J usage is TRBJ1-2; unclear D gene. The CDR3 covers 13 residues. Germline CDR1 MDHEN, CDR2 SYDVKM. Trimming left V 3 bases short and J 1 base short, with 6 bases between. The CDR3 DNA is TGTGCCAGCAGTTTTTCGGTTAACTATGGCTACACCTTC. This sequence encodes CASSFSVNYGYTF.

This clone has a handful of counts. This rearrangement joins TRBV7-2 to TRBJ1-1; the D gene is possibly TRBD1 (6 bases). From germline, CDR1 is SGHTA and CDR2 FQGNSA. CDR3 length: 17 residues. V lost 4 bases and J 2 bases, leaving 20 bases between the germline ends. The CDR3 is CASSSRTAKTANTEAFF. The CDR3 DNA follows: TGTGCCAGCAGCTCGAGGACAGCCAAAACAGCCAACACTGAAGCTTTCTTT.

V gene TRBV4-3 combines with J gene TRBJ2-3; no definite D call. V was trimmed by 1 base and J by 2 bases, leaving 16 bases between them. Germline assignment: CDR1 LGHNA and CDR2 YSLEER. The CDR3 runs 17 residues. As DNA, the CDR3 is TGCGCCAGCAGCCAAGGACCGACACCCTTAAACACAGATACGCAGTATTTT. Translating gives CASSQGPTPLNTDTQYF.

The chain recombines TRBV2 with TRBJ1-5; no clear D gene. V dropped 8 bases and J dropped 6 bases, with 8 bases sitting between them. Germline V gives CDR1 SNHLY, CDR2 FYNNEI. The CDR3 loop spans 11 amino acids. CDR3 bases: TGTGCCAGCGGAGAGAGTCAGCCCCAGCATTTT. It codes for CASGESQPQHF.

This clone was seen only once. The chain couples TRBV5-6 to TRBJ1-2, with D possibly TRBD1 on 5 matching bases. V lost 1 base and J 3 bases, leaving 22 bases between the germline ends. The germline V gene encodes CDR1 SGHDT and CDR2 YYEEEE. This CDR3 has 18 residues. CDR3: CASSLFWRGKLTHYGYTF. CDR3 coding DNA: TGTGCCAGCAGCTTGTTTTGGAGGGGCAAACTCACACACTATGGCTACACCTTC.

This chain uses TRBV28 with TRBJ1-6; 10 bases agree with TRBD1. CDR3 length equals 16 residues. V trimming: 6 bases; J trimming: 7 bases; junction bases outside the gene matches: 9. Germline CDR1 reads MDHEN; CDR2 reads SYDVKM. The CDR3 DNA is TGTGCCAGCAGCAGTACTAGGGACAGGGGAAATTCACCCCTCCACTTT. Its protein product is CASSSTRDRGNSPLHF.

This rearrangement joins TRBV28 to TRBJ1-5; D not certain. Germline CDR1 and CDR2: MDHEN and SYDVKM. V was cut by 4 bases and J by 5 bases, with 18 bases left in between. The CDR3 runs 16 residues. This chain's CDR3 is CASSSLTYRLHQPQHF. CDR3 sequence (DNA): TGTGCCAGCAGTTCCCTCACCTACCGCCTCCATCAGCCCCAGCATTTT.

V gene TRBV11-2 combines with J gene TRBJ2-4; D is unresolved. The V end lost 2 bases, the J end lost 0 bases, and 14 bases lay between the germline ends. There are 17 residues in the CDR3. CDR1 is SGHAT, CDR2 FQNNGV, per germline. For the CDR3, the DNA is TGTGCCAGCAGCTTACGGGTAGTTAATCTAGCCAAAAACATTCAGTACTTC. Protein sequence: CASSLRVVNLAKNIQYF. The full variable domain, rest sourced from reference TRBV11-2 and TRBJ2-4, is EAGVAQSPRYKIIEKRQSVAFWCNPISGHATLYWYQQILGQGPKLLIQFQNNGVVDDSQLPKDRFSAERLKGVDSTLKIQPAKLEDSAVYLCASSLRVVNLAKNIQYFGAGTRLSVL.

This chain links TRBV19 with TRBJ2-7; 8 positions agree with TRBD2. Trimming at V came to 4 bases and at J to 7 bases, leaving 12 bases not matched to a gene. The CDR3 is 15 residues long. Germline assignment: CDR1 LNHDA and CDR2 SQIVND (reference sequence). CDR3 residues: CASSTRTSWPGEQYF. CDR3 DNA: TGTGCCAGTAGTACCCGGACTAGCTGGCCTGGGGAGCAGTACTTC.

The CDR3 sequence: CANQAGGNQPQHF. CDR3 in DNA: TGTGCCAATCAGGCGGGGGGCAATCAGCCCCAGCATTTT. J is TRBJ1-5 and V is TRBV28; D possibly corresponds to TRBD1 (5 bases). The germline CDR1 and CDR2 sequences are MDHEN and SYDVKM. The CDR3 is made up of 13 amino acids. Trimming shortened V by 10 bases and J by 2 bases, and 12 bases separated the two germline ends.

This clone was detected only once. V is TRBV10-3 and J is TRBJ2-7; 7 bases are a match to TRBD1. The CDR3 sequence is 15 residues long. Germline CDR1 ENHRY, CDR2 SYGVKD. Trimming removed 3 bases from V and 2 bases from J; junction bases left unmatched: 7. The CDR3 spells CAISDPGGLAYEQYF. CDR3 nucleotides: TGTGCCATCAGTGATCCAGGGGGATTGGCCTACGAGCAGTACTTC.

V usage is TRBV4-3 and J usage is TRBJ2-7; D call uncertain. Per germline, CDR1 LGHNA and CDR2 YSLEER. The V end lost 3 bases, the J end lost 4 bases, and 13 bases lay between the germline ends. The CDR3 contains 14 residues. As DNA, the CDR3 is TGCGCCAGCAGCCAGAATAGCTACACTTACGAGCAGTACTTC. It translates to CASSQNSYTYEQYF.